This TCR beta chain was identified in a study of T cell changes during pregnancy in multiple sclerosis. This CDR3 has 13 amino acids. The V gene's germline CDR1 is MDHEN and CDR2 SYDVKM. Germline trimming cut 3 bases from V and 10 bases from J; bases unmatched to any gene: 6. Data came from immunoSEQ multiplex PCR; TCRdb stores just in-frame clones and leaves some out. The sample carries nearly 110,000 clones, just under 95% recorded once. The TCR sequence derives from a female donor with multiple sclerosis, enrolled in a pregnancy study. The sample consisted of peripheral blood, taken after pregnancy. The chain links TRBV28 to TRBJ2-1; TRBD2 matches 7 bases. The CDR3 loop is CASSLGGRREQFF. CDR3 DNA: TGTGCCAGCAGTTTGGGCGGGAGACGGGAGCAGTTCTTC.